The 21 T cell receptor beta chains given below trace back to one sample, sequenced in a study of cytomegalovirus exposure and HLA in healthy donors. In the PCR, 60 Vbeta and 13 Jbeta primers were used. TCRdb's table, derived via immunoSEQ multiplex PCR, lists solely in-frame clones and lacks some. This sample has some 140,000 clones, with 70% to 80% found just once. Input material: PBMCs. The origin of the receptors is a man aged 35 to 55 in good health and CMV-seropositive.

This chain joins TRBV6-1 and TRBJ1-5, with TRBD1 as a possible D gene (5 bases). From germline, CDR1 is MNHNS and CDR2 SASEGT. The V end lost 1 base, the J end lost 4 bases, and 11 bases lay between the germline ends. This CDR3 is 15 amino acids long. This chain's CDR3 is CASSEVGLRNQPQHF. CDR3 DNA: TGTGCCAGCAGTGAAGTGGGACTAAGAAATCAGCCCCAGCATTTT.

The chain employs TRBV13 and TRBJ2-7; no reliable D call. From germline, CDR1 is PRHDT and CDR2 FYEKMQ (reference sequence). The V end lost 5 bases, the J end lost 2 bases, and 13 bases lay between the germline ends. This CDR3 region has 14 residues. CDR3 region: CASSPEIRAYEQYF. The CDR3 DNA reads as TGTGCCAGCAGCCCCGAGATTCGCGCCTACGAGCAGTACTTC.

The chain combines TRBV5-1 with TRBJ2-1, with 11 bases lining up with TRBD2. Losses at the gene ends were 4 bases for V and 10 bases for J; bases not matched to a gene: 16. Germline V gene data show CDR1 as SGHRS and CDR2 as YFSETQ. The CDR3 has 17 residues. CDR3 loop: CASSPGRIAGGGVEQFF. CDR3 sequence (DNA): TGCGCCAGCAGCCCCGGACGGATAGCGGGAGGGGGCGTGGAGCAGTTCTTC.

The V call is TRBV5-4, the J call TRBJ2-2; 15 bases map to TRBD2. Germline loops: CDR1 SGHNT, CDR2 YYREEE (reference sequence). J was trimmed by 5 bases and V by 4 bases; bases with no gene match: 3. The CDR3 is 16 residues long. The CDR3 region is CASSRGLAGGTGELFF. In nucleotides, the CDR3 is TGTGCCAGCAGCCGAGGACTAGCGGGAGGGACCGGGGAGCTGTTTTTT.

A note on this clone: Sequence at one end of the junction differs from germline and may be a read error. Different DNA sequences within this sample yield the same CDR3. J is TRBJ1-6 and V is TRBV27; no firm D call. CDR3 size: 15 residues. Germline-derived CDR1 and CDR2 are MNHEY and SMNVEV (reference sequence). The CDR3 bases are TGTGCCAGCAGCTTGGTCCCCTACGGGAATTCACCTCTCCACTTT. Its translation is CASSLVPYGNSPLHF.

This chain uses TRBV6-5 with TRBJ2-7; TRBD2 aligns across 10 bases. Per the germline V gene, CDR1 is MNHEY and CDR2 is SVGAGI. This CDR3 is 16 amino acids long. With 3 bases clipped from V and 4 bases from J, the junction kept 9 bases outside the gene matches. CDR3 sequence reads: CASSYFVAAGGYEQYF. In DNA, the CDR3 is TGTGCCAGCAGTTATTTCGTAGCAGCGGGAGGGTACGAGCAGTACTTC.

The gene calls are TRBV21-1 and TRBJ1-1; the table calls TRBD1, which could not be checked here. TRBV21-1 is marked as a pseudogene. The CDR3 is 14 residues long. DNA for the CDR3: TGTGCCACCGAAAGGGGCCAGGGGGACACTGAAGCTTTCTTT. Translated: CATERGQGDTEAFF.

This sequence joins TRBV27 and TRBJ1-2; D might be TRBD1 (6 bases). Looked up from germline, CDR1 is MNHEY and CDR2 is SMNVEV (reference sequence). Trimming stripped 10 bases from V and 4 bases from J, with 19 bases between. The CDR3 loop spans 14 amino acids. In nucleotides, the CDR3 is TGTGCCACCCGGGGCAGGGGTCTCGTCTATGGCTACACCTTC. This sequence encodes CATRGRGLVYGYTF.

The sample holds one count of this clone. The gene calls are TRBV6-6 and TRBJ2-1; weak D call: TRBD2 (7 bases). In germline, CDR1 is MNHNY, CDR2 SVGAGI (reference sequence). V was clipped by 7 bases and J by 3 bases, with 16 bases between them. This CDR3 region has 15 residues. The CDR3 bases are TGTGCCAGCACTGCAGAGGGGGGGGTCTACAATGAGCAGTTCTTC. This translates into CASTAEGGVYNEQFF.

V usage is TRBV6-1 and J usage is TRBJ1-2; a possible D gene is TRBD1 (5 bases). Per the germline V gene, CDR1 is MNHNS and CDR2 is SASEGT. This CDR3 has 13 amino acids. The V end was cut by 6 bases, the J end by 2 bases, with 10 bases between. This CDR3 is CASRLTGNYGYTF. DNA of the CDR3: TGTGCCAGCAGGCTTACAGGCAACTATGGCTACACCTTC.

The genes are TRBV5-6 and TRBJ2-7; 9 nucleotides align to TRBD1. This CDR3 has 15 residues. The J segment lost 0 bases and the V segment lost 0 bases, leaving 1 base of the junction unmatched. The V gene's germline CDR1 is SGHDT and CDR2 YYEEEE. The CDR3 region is CASSLDRGLSYEQYF. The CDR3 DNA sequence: TGTGCCAGCAGCTTGGACAGGGGGCTCTCCTACGAGCAGTACTTC.

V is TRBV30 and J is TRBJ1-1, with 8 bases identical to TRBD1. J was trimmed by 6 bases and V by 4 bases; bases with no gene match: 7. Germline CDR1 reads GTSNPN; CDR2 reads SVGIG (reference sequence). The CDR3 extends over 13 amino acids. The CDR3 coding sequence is TGTGCCTGGACTGAGGACAGGGACGCTGAAGCTTTCTTT. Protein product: CAWTEDRDAEAFF.

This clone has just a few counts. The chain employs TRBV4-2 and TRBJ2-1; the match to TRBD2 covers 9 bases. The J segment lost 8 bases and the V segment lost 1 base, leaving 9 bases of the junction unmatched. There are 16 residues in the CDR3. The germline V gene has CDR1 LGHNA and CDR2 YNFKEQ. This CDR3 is CASSQAMGGRVYEQFF. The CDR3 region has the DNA TGTGCCAGCAGCCAAGCGATGGGCGGGAGGGTCTATGAGCAGTTCTTC.

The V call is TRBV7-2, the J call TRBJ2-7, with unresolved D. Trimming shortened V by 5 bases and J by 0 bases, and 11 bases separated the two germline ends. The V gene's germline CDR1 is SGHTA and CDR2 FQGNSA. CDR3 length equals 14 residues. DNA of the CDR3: TGTGCCAGCAGCGTCGACTGGGTCTCCTACGAGCAGTACTTC. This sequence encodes CASSVDWVSYEQYF.

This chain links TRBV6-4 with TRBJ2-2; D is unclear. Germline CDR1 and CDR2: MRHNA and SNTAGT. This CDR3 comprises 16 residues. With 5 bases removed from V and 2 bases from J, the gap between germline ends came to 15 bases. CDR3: CASSPGSLQNTGELFF. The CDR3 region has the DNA TGTGCCAGCAGTCCCGGGTCCCTCCAAAACACCGGGGAGCTGTTTTTT.

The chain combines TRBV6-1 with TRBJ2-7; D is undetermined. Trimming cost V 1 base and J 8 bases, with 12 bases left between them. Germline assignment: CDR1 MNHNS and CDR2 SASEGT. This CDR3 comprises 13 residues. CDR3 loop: CASSEGALGQQYF. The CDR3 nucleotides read TGTGCCAGCAGTGAAGGGGCTCTGGGCCAGCAGTACTTC.

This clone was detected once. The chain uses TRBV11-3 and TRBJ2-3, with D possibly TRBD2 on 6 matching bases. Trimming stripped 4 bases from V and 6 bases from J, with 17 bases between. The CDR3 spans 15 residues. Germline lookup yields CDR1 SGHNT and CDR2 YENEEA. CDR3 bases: TGTGCCAGCAGCTATTCCGGGAGTCGTACGGATACGCAGTATTTT. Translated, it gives CASSYSGSRTDTQYF.

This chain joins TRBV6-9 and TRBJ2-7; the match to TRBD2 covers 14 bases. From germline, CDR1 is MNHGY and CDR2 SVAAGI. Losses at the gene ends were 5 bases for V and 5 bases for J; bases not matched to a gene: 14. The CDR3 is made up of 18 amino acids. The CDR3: CASSPFGTSGRLVDEQYF. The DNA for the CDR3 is TGTGCCAGCAGTCCCTTCGGGACTAGCGGGAGATTGGTGGACGAGCAGTACTTC.

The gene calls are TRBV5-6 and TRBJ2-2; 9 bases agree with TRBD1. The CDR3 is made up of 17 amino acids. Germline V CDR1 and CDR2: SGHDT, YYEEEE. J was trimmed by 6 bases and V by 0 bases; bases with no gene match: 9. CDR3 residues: CASSLAPGQGVPGELFF. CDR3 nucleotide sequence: TGTGCCAGCAGCTTGGCTCCGGGACAGGGAGTCCCCGGGGAGCTGTTTTTT.

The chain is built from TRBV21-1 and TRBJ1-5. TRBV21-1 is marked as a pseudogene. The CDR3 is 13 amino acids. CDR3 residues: CASTPGLNQPQHF. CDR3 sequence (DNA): TGTGCCAGCACACCGGGTCTTAATCAGCCCCAGCATTTT.

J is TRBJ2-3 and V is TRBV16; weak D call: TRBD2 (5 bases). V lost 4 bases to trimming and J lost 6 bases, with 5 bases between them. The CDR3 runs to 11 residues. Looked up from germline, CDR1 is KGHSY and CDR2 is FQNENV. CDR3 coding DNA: TGTGCCAGCAGCCCGGGGGATACGCAGTATTTT. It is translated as CASSPGDTQYF.